This is a list of T cell receptor beta chains from one sample in a study of post-analysis software for immune sequencing data. One entry per CDR3 protein, called by TCRdb with MiXCR from the PCR reads. The sample lists about 820,000 distinct CDR3 sequences, approximately 53% occurring once. Sequencing input: blood. Receptors were obtained from a girl between 5 and 17 years old with multiple sclerosis. Each CDR3 is given with its conserved first and last residue. A D gene is named only where the DNA matches it firmly.

v_call,d_call,cdr3_length,cdr3_aa
TRBV7-6,TRBD1,15,CASSMSGQSTDTQYF
TRBV2,TRBD2,14,CATGVLAGFDEQFF
TRBV20-1,TRBD2,17,CSASGLLAGGTQETQYF
TRBV20-1,TRBD2,14,CSARLAGVYNEQFF
TRBV12-3/TRBV12-4,TRBD2,15,CASSLAGGPMDTQYF
TRBV29-1,NA,14,CSVEVSGFSYEQYF
TRBV7-2,TRBD1,14,CASSFWTGGNEQFF
TRBV24-1,TRBD1,14,CATSDRTGRYGYTF
TRBV2,NA,12,CASSDLIRIDTF
TRBV10-3,TRBD2,14,CAIRGAGGPYEQYF
TRBV6-6,TRBD2,17,CASSYSSGGSNTGELFF
TRBV12-3/TRBV12-4,NA,14,CASSINGVENIQYF
TRBV12-3/TRBV12-4,TRBD1,15,CASSTERGHGETQYF
TRBV5-6,NA,16,CASSLPQGLNYNEQFF
TRBV7-2,TRBD2,15,CASSLQTSGGYEQYF
TRBV29-1,NA,13,CSVAQGGYTEAFF
TRBV25-1,NA,15,CASSESGTSSYEQYF
TRBV20-1,TRBD2,16,CSARISGGASYNEQFF
TRBV5-1,NA,14,CASSSQQGSYEQYF
TRBV2,TRBD1,15,CASSEEGQGGIRAFF
TRBV12-3/TRBV12-4,NA,14,CASSRQRYNEKLFF
TRBV5-1,TRBD2,19,CASSLAHGLAGGLYNEQFF
TRBV5-6,NA,17,CASSLAPGWLPKNIQYF
TRBV19,TRBD1,14,CASSIPGTGYGYTF
TRBV7-9,TRBD1,16,CASSFVLGQGSYEQYF
TRBV20-1,NA,13,CSASQGTNYGYTF
TRBV7-9,NA,16,CASSLASGRGANVLTF
TRBV29-1,TRBD1,15,CSAYSLDRVGGTQYF
TRBV6-1,NA,14,CASSEETGSYEQYF
TRBV4-2,TRBD1,15,CASSPRQGANYGYTF
TRBV7-9,NA,15,CASSSTVWSSYEQYF
TRBV7-2,TRBD2,14,CASSTRTSGLVQYF
TRBV6-5,TRBD2,16,CASSYLTSGKVNEQFF
TRBV3-1,NA,15,CASSQSPLGPYEQYF
TRBV7-9,NA,15,CASSPDRHPSYEQYF
TRBV7-9,NA,13,CASSLAGALEQYF
TRBV5-6,TRBD1,18,CASRFPPGQEVPTDTQYF
TRBV15,NA,13,CATSRDPGDTQYF
TRBV12-3/TRBV12-4,NA,14,CASRSGLMNTEAFF
TRBV4-1,TRBD1,17,CASSQDRDRVISYEQYF
TRBV20-1,NA,13,CSAKTDRDYGYTF
TRBV7-2,NA,13,CASSTSTQETQYF
TRBV5-4,TRBD1,15,CASSPPGTGVYGYTF
TRBV5-1,TRBD2,19,CASARSVVTSGGISNEQFF
TRBV11-2,TRBD2,19,CASSLWFRLTSGREYEQYF
TRBV6-5,TRBD1,17,CASSYSFPGQGRREQYF
TRBV7-2,NA,14,CASSLPGFNYGYTF
TRBV20-1,TRBD2,16,CSARDGRAPGRDEQYF
TRBV29-1,TRBD2,16,CSVEDPHEGTSAEQFF
TRBV7-3,TRBD2,15,CASSSGLAGRYEQYF
TRBV10-3,TRBD1,15,CAIRGQALNTGELFF
TRBV28,TRBD1,15,CASSRGQGYNNEQFF
TRBV7-2,NA,12,CASGLGGYEQYF
TRBV12-3/TRBV12-4,TRBD2,14,CATGGLASYNEQFF
TRBV7-9,TRBD2,16,CASSRGTSGRRDEQYF
TRBV5-1,NA,14,CASSLSGAIYGYTF
TRBV6-1,NA,16,CASSLKFGREHNEQFF
TRBV29-1,NA,12,CSVGHLNTEAFF
TRBV2,NA,16,CATRRGLSSGTDTQYF
TRBV4-1,NA,14,CASSQEASEETQYF